This T cell receptor (beta chain) was profiled in a study of blood T cell repertoires in COVID-19. Study in general: Italy, Spain and the United States were the sources of the convalescent and acute COVID-19 samples.

Study processing details: Reference gene primer amplification in the assay estimated nucleated cell counts. TCRdb's copy holds only in-frame clones and misses some; the assay was immunoSEQ multiplex PCR. D and trimming were read from the DNA, whereas the V and J calls and clone size are those reported in that table. The data show about 70,000 clones, with around 85% seen just once and approximately 12% held by the top ten. Germline V CDR1 and CDR2: LNHDA, SQIVND (reference sequence). The CDR3 is 12 amino acids. Trimming at V came to 8 bases and at J to 2 bases, leaving 2 bases not matched to a gene. The chain combines TRBV19 with TRBJ1-2; 7 nucleotides agree with TRBD1. The TCR was taken from a human donor in a cohort sampled during active COVID-19. The source material was peripheral blood. The CDR3 region is CASQQGNYGYTF. CDR3 in DNA: TGTGCCAGTCAACAGGGGAACTATGGCTACACCTTC.